Below are 27 T cell receptor beta chains sequenced from a single sample in a study of blood T cell repertoires in COVID-19. The protocol was immunoSEQ multiplex PCR, while the TCRdb copy is restricted to in-frame clones and leaves out a portion. Found here are about 120,000 clones, roughly 87% of them singletons; the top ten hold 27%. The sequencing input was peripheral blood. These receptors were collected from an elderly woman with acute or convalescent COVID-19.

The genes are TRBV3-1 (or the pseudogene TRBV3-2) and TRBJ1-2; TRBD1 is a possible D gene (5 bases). The CDR3 length is 12 residues. Germline CDR1 and CDR2: LGHDT and YNNKEL (reference sequence). Trimming pared 6 bases from V and 8 bases from J, leaving 13 bases between. CDR3 sequence (DNA): TGTGCCAGCAGGGCCGACAGTGACGGCTACACCTTC. Protein sequence: CASRADSDGYTF.

This chain links TRBV10-3 with TRBJ2-1, with TRBD1 matching 10 bases. Per the germline V gene, CDR1 is ENHRY and CDR2 is SYGVKD. CDR3 size: 15 residues. With 7 bases clipped from V and 7 bases from J, the junction kept 10 bases outside the gene matches. CDR3 bases: TGTGCCATCAACACGGGACAGGGGTTTGGTAATGAGCAGTTCTTC. This gives the protein CAINTGQGFGNEQFF.

The CDR3 coding sequence is TGTGCTAGTGGTTTGGGTTTGACGGTGGAGGACACTGAAGCTTTCTTT. Residues: CASGLGLTVEDTEAFF. The chain carries TRBV12-5 and TRBJ1-1, with D uncertain. CDR1 and CDR2 from the germline V gene are LGHNT and FRNRAP. The length of the CDR3 is 16 residues. V was pared by 1 base and J by 3 bases, with 15 bases between.

The genes are TRBV3-1 (or the pseudogene TRBV3-2) and TRBJ2-2; D unresolved. This CDR3 spans 16 amino acids. From germline, CDR1 is LGHDT and CDR2 YNNKEL (reference sequence). With 0 bases removed from V and 3 bases from J, the gap between germline ends came to 11 bases. DNA of the CDR3: TGTGCCAGCAGCCAAGATCCGTTCAGGTACACCGGGGAGCTGTTTTTT. As protein: CASSQDPFRYTGELFF.

This chain joins TRBV3-1 (or the pseudogene TRBV3-2) and TRBJ2-7, with 8 bases aligning to TRBD2. The CDR3 runs 15 residues. CDR1 and CDR2 from the germline V gene are LGHDT and YNNKEL (reference sequence). V trimming: 0 bases; J trimming: 2 bases; junction bases outside the gene matches: 3. CDR3 in amino acids: CASSQDVAGTYEQYF. CDR3 nucleotides: TGTGCCAGCAGCCAAGATGTAGCGGGGACCTACGAGCAGTACTTC.

The rearrangement joins TRBV18 to TRBJ1-1; D possibly corresponds to TRBD1 (6 bases). In germline, CDR1 is KGHSH, CDR2 LQKENI. Trimming took 5 bases from V and 4 from J, leaving 11 bases between them. The CDR3 is 13 amino acids. CDR3 nucleotides: TGTGCCAGCTCAAACAGGGTCGGCACTGAAGCTTTCTTT. It codes for CASSNRVGTEAFF.

V and J are TRBV2 and TRBJ2-6; no reliable D call. With 6 bases removed from V and 0 bases from J, the gap between germline ends came to 6 bases. The germline CDR1 and CDR2 sequences are SNHLY and FYNNEI. The CDR3 is 14 residues long. The CDR3 DNA follows: TGTGCCAGCAGCTCGTACTCTGGGGCCAACGTCCTGACTTTC. Its translation is CASSSYSGANVLTF.

This clone showed up just a few times. The chain uses TRBV20-1 and TRBJ1-1, with a tentative D call TRBD1 (6 bases). The CDR3 runs to 11 residues. Germline CDR1 and CDR2: DFQATT and SNEGSKA (reference sequence). The CDR3 sequence: CRLQGGTEAFF. The CDR3 DNA reads as TGCAGACTCCAAGGGGGCACTGAAGCTTTCTTT.

The V call is TRBV18, the J call TRBJ1-1; 8 bases are a match to TRBD1. The germline V gene has CDR1 KGHSH and CDR2 LQKENI. The CDR3 totals 14 residues. J lost 10 bases, V lost 4 bases, and 11 bases had no gene match. In DNA, the CDR3 is TGTGCCAGCTCACGATTGGACAGGGAGGGTTTAGCTTTCTTT. Amino acid sequence: CASSRLDREGLAFF.

The CDR3 loop reads CATSDLGGPRNEQFF. For the CDR3, the DNA is TGTGCCACCAGTGATTTGGGAGGGCCTCGGAATGAGCAGTTCTTC. The chain recombines TRBV24-1 with TRBJ2-1; perhaps TRBD2 as D (6 bases). Trimming shortened V by 0 bases and J by 7 bases, and 12 bases separated the two germline ends. Germline CDR1 reads KGHDR; CDR2 reads SFDVKD. The CDR3 has 15 residues.

As for this clone: Sequence at one end of the junction differs from germline and may be a read error. The chain is built from TRBV7-7 and TRBJ1-3; 8 nucleotides align to TRBD1. The CDR3 totals 15 residues. Germline CDR1 is SSHAT and CDR2 is FNYEAQ (reference sequence). The CDR3 loop reads CASSPGTGWGNTIYF. As DNA, the CDR3 is TGTGCTAGCAGCCCCGGGACAGGTTGGGGAAACACCATATATTTT.

The chain combines TRBV7-2 with TRBJ1-5, with D uncertain. V lost 3 bases, J lost 5 bases, and 5 bases lay in between. The CDR3 is 12 residues long. CDR1 and CDR2 from the germline V gene are SGHTA and FQGNSA. The chain's CDR3 is CASSFYDQPQHF. As DNA, the CDR3 is TGTGCCAGCAGCTTTTATGATCAGCCCCAGCATTTT.

The genes are TRBV6-5 and TRBJ1-6; TRBD1 might be the D (5 bases). The CDR3 runs to 15 residues. V was cut by 7 bases and J by 7 bases, with 17 bases left in between. Germline CDR1 and CDR2: MNHEY and SVGAGI. The CDR3 sequence is CASIFRRQGNSPLHF. Written as DNA, the CDR3 is TGTGCCAGCATATTTCGCAGGCAGGGAAATTCACCCCTCCACTTT.

V and J are TRBV5-8 and TRBJ2-2; D is unresolved. Trimming shortened V by 2 bases and J by 0 bases, and 8 bases separated the two germline ends. The CDR3 length is 15 residues. Germline assignment: CDR1 SGHTS and CDR2 YDEGEE. The CDR3 sequence: CASSLTGANTGELFF. In DNA form, the CDR3 reads TGTGCCAGCAGCTTAACGGGTGCGAACACCGGGGAGCTGTTTTTT.

This rearrangement joins TRBV4-2 to TRBJ2-7; 7 bases are shared with TRBD2. The CDR3 sequence is 15 residues long. The V gene's germline CDR1 is LGHNA and CDR2 YNFKEQ. V shed 2 bases, J shed 0 bases, and the junction held 4 bases outside the gene matches. CDR3 DNA sequence: TGTGCCAGCAGCCAAAGCGGGGCCAACTCCTACGAGCAGTACTTC. Its protein is CASSQSGANSYEQYF.

The chain is built from TRBV5-1 and TRBJ2-2, with D perhaps matching TRBD1 (5 bases). Trimming stripped 4 bases from V and 0 bases from J, with 13 bases between. Per germline, CDR1 SGHRS and CDR2 YFSETQ. The CDR3 length is 16 residues. For the CDR3, the DNA is TGCGCCAGCAGCACCTCTAGGGGAACGAACACCGGGGAGCTGTTTTTT. Protein: CASSTSRGTNTGELFF.

The V gene is TRBV9, the J gene TRBJ1-1; D gene unclear. The V gene lost 6 bases and the J gene lost 1 base, with 7 bases spanning the gap. CDR1 SGDLS and CDR2 YYNGEE come from the germline V gene. The CDR3 runs to 12 residues. CDR3 residues: CASNRGNTEAFF. In DNA form, the CDR3 reads TGTGCCAGCAACCGGGGGAACACTGAAGCTTTCTTT.

The chain is built from TRBV5-1 and TRBJ2-1; TRBD1 matches at 9 bases. V gave up 4 bases and J gave up 15 bases; unmatched junction bases: 11. The CDR3 totals 13 residues. The germline V gene encodes CDR1 SGHRS and CDR2 YFSETQ. DNA of the CDR3: TGCGCCAGCAGCAGAGAACCGGGACAGGGACTGTTCTTC. Its protein product is CASSREPGQGLFF.

This chain uses TRBV6-5 with TRBJ1-6; D ambiguous. V was cut by 7 bases and J by 7 bases, with 14 bases left in between. The length of the CDR3 is 14 residues. Germline assignment: CDR1 MNHEY and CDR2 SVGAGI. This CDR3 is CASKKRSPNSPLHF. The DNA of the CDR3 is TGTGCCAGCAAGAAGAGGTCCCCAAATTCACCCCTCCACTTT.

The chain uses TRBV5-5 and TRBJ2-3; D ambiguous. Per germline, CDR1 SGHKS and CDR2 YYEKEE (reference sequence). The CDR3 is made up of 16 amino acids. V was trimmed by 0 bases and J by 1 base, leaving 12 bases between them. In nucleotides, the CDR3 is TGTGCCAGCAGCTTGGGACGAGGAATAGGCACAGATACGCAGTATTTT. Protein: CASSLGRGIGTDTQYF.

The J gene is TRBJ1-2, the V gene TRBV5-6; D might be TRBD1 (5 bases). CDR1 is SGHDT and CDR2 is YYEEEE in the germline V gene. The CDR3 is 14 amino acids. Trimming took off 4 bases at V and 3 bases at J, with 13 bases between the two ends. In DNA form, the CDR3 reads TGTGCCAGCAGCCCTCCTGACAGCCACTATGGCTACACCTTC. Translation: CASSPPDSHYGYTF.

The V and J genes are TRBV4-2 and TRBJ1-2, with 7 bases matching TRBD1. Germline values: CDR1 LGHNA, CDR2 YNFKEQ. J was trimmed by 7 bases and V by 2 bases; bases with no gene match: 7. CDR3 length equals 14 residues. CDR3 sequence reads: CASSQSRQGRGYTF. The CDR3 DNA follows: TGTGCCAGCAGCCAATCCCGACAGGGACGTGGCTACACCTTC.

This clone has just one count. The chain links TRBV19 to TRBJ1-1; D is unresolved. The CDR3 loop spans 12 amino acids. Germline CDR1 reads LNHDA; CDR2 reads SQIVND (reference sequence). With 8 bases removed from V and 8 bases from J, the gap between germline ends came to 15 bases. DNA of the CDR3: TGTGCCAGTCGAAAGGGCCCGGGGGAAGCTTTCTTT. It is translated as CASRKGPGEAFF.

The rearrangement joins TRBV2 to TRBJ2-7, with D possibly TRBD2 on 5 matching bases. The germline V gene has CDR1 SNHLY and CDR2 FYNNEI. The V gene lost 4 bases and the J gene lost 7 bases, with 11 bases spanning the gap. CDR3 length: 12 residues. The CDR3 region is CASSVARREQYV. The CDR3, as DNA: TGTGCCAGCAGTGTAGCCAGGAGGGAGCAGTACGTC.

The CDR3 spells CASGRQLSGNTIYF. As DNA, the CDR3 is TGTGCCAGTGGGCGACAGCTCTCTGGAAACACCATATATTTT. This rearrangement joins TRBV6-5 to TRBJ1-3; the D gene is possibly TRBD1 (5 bases). The V gene's germline CDR1 is MNHEY and CDR2 SVGAGI. This CDR3 is built from 14 residues. V shed 9 bases and J shed 0 bases, with 12 bases lying between them.

This clone has more than one count but fewer than ten. Other DNA variants within this sample encode the same CDR3. The chain uses TRBV5-1 and TRBJ2-2; weak D call: TRBD2 (6 bases). CDR3 size: 15 residues. Germline-derived CDR1 and CDR2 are SGHRS and YFSETQ. Trimming removed 3 bases at V and 0 bases at J, with 9 bases between. CDR3 DNA sequence: TGCGCCAGCAGCTGGGGGACTGCGAACACCGGGGAGCTGTTTTTT. It specifies CASSWGTANTGELFF.

The chain joins TRBV11-2 to TRBJ1-3; the D gene is possibly TRBD1 (6 bases). V lost 8 bases and J lost 4, with 15 bases in between. The CDR3 covers 14 residues. The germline V gene encodes CDR1 SGHAT and CDR2 FQNNGV. CDR3 loop: CASGTGGAGNTIYF. The DNA of the CDR3 is TGTGCCAGCGGGACTGGGGGGGCCGGAAACACCATATATTTT.